The TCR beta chain described here comes from a study of cytotoxic CD8 clonotypes in ibrutinib-treated CLL. General study results and limits: Contraction or stability on treatment was seen for public clonotypes, which were uncommon. At progression, clonality fell back toward baseline after rising at ibrutinib response.

The method was immunoSEQ multiplex PCR; TCRdb's version includes in-frame clones alone and lacks a portion of them. The data contain about 310,000 clones, about 80% of them singletons. Germline loops: CDR1 MNHEY, CDR2 SMNVEV (reference sequence). V lost 1 base and J 4 bases, leaving 13 bases between the germline ends. The CDR3 is made up of 16 amino acids. In regard to this clone: Its target is not known.

This sequence joins TRBV27 and TRBJ2-2; D possibly corresponds to TRBD1 (5 bases). This clonotype was obtained from a human donor with chronic lymphocytic leukemia. The source material was PBMCs, sampled before ibrutinib treatment. CDR3 in DNA: TGTGCCAGCAGTTTATTTCAGGGTTGGGGCACCGGGGAGCTGTTTTTT. This sequence encodes CASSLFQGWGTGELFF.